This TCR beta chain comes out of a study of cytotoxic CD8 clonotypes in ibrutinib-treated CLL. The study's findings and limits: Clonality was higher at ibrutinib response and returned toward baseline at progression. At baseline, clonality was higher than in age-matched healthy donors and correlated with CD8+ counts.

In this sample, this clone turned up a few times. Its antigen is undetermined. The intended depth for sequencing was 1 in 200,000 to 1 in 1 million T cells. The assay was immunoSEQ multiplex PCR, and TCRdb's table has in-frame clones only and misses some. The data contain under 300,000 clones, less than 75% of them singletons. Sequenced material: PBMCs, taken after 24 months of ibrutinib treatment. The sequence was obtained from a human donor with chronic lymphocytic leukemia.

The CDR3 reads CASSENTGELFF. CDR3 nucleotide sequence: TGTGCCAGCAGTGAGAACACCGGGGAGCTGTTTTTT. The V call is TRBV7-3, the J call TRBJ2-2; the D is unclear. CDR3 length: 12 residues. Germline V gives CDR1 SGHTA, CDR2 FQGTGA. Trimming removed 6 bases at V and 1 base at J, with 3 bases between.